This paragraph reports one T cell receptor beta chain. Germline CDR1 and CDR2: KGHDR and SFDVKD. The CDR3 consists of 13 residues. V gave up 9 bases and J gave up 6 bases; unmatched junction bases: 6. The data are from a study of blood T cell repertoires in COVID-19. About the study: Researchers got acute and convalescent COVID-19 samples from the United States, Italy and Spain. PBMCs, B-cell-depleted T cells, or T cells were the source of the cDNA or gDNA that made up the material.

Assay used: immunoSEQ multiplex PCR; TCRdb lists only in-frame clones, some missing. The table records approximately 200,000 clones, roughly nine tenths of them present only once. Material for sequencing was peripheral blood. This clonotype originated in a man aged 70-80 years with acute or convalescent COVID-19. V usage is TRBV24-1 and J usage is TRBJ2-3, with 9 bases identical to TRBD2. The CDR3 DNA is TGTGCCACCGCAGGCGGGGGGGTGGATACGCAGTATTTT. Encoded protein: CATAGGGVDTQYF.